The following is a T cell receptor beta chain sequence with its context. Its cognate antigen is unknown. Alongside a J-beta primer mix, a sample-barcoded 5' primer served in a second PCR lasting about 7 to 12 cycles. TCRdb re-called the 5' RACE reads through MiXCR, storing one row per CDR3 protein. The sample has 700,000 to 800,000 distinct CDR3 sequences, approximately 39% seen once; the top ten hold about 20%. The CDR3 runs 15 residues. The V gene lost 6 bases and the J gene lost 7 bases, with 19 bases spanning the gap. CDR1 SNHLY and CDR2 FYNNEI come from the germline V gene. This record belongs to a study of blood T cells in healthy people across ages. Whole-study results and caveats: Age brought a roughly linear fall in TCR beta diversity measured per million T cells. Samples with more naive T cells showed higher observed beta diversity. Long-lived and aged donors differed, with more naive CD4+ cells and higher diversity in the long-lived.

The TCR sequence derives from a woman in her sixties or seventies in good health. Material for sequencing was blood. The chain is built from TRBV2 and TRBJ2-1; TRBD1 or TRBD2 may be the D gene (6 bases each). The CDR3 loop is CASRFSKGGGNEQFF. The CDR3 DNA is TGTGCCAGCAGATTCTCTAAGGGGGGCGGGAATGAGCAGTTCTTC. The variable domain in full, completed from reference TRBV2 and TRBJ2-1, reads EPEVTQTPSHQVTQMGQEVILRCVPISNHLYFYWYRQILGQKVEFLVSFYNNEISEKSEIFDDQFSVERPDGSNFTLKIRSTKLEDSAMYFCASRFSKGGGNEQFFGPGTRLTVL.